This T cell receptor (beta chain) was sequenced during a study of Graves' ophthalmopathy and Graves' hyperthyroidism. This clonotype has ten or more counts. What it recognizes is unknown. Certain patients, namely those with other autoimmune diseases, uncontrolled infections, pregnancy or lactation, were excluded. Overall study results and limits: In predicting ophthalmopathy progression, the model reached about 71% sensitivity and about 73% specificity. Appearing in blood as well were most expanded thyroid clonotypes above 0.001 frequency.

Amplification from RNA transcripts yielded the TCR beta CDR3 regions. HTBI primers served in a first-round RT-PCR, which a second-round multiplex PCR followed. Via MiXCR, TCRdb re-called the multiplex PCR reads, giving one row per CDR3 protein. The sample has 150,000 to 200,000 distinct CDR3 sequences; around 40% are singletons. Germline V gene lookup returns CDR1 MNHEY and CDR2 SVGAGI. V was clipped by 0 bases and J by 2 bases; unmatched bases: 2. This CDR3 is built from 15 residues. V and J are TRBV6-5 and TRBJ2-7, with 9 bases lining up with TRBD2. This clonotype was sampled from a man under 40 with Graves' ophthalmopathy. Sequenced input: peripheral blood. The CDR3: CASSYSTSGTYEQYF. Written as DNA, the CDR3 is TGTGCCAGCAGTTACTCGACTAGCGGTACCTACGAGCAGTACTTC.